Presented here are 12 T cell receptor beta chains from one specimen sequenced in a study of spatial heterogeneity in lung cancer. Via MiXCR, TCRdb re-called the 5' RACE reads, giving one row per CDR3 protein. Of 30,000 to 45,000 distinct CDR3 sequences listed, less than 9.5% were seen once; the top ten hold over 25%. Time point specified: sample taken at primary tumor resection. Sequencing used PBMCs, obtained at surgery. These receptors were obtained from a female donor with early-stage non-small cell lung cancer.

This clonotype has ten or more counts. The rearrangement joins TRBV13 to TRBJ2-1; TRBD2 agrees at 8 bases. Losses at the gene ends were 5 bases for V and 0 bases for J; bases not matched to a gene: 3. Germline CDR1 reads PRHDT; CDR2 reads FYEKMQ (reference sequence). The CDR3 runs to 15 residues. The CDR3 sequence is CASSASGGSYNEQFF. The CDR3 DNA follows: TGTGCCAGCAGCGCCAGCGGGGGCTCCTACAATGAGCAGTTCTTC.

This clonotype was seen more than once but under ten times. The chain has TRBV21-1 and TRBJ1-1; TRBD1, the table's D call, lacks a check against the DNA. TRBV21-1 is designated a pseudogene. The CDR3 contains 17 residues. Here the CDR3 DNA reads TGTGCCAGCAACACCCGTCCAGGACAGGGGGCGCCGCATGAAGCTTTCTTT. The encoded protein is CASNTRPGQGAPHEAFF.

This clonotype was counted at least ten times. The chain joins TRBV6-1 to TRBJ2-1; D unresolved. Germline V gene lookup returns CDR1 MNHNS and CDR2 SASEGT. This CDR3 has 13 residues. V lost 2 bases, J lost 5 bases, and 7 bases lay in between. The DNA for the CDR3 is TGTGCCAGCAGTGAAAGCCTAAACAATGAGCAGTTCTTC. Protein: CASSESLNNEQFF.

This clonotype came up many times. The chain carries TRBV7-9 and TRBJ2-1; TRBD2 agrees at 8 bases. The germline V gene has CDR1 SEHNR and CDR2 FQNEAQ (reference sequence). The CDR3 runs to 19 residues. V trimming: 3 bases; J trimming: 3 bases; junction bases outside the gene matches: 16. CDR3 residues: CASSFVGGGASGRYNEQFF. CDR3 DNA: TGTGCCAGCAGCTTTGTTGGCGGGGGAGCTAGCGGGCGCTACAATGAGCAGTTCTTC.

This clonotype was found many times. V usage is TRBV7-9 and J usage is TRBJ2-7, with D perhaps TRBD1 or TRBD2 (5 bases each). V was cut by 4 bases and J by 3 bases, with 10 bases left in between. The CDR3 has 13 amino acids. Germline CDR1 and CDR2: SEHNR and FQNEAQ (reference sequence). The CDR3 DNA is TGTGCCAGCAGCTCGGGACGGATCTACGAGCAGTACTTC. Amino acids: CASSSGRIYEQYF.

This clonotype was counted between two and nine times. The rearrangement links TRBV29-1 to TRBJ2-5; the D gene is possibly TRBD1 (7 bases). V was pared by 3 bases and J by 5 bases, with 13 bases between. The V gene's germline CDR1 is SQVTM and CDR2 ANQGSEA. The CDR3 runs to 13 residues. The CDR3 DNA reads TGCAGCGTTGAGGAGGGGGCTCGGGAGACCCAGTACTTC. This codes for CSVEEGARETQYF.

V is TRBV2 and J is TRBJ2-2; 9 bases fit TRBD1. Germline-derived CDR1 and CDR2 are SNHLY and FYNNEI. V dropped 6 bases and J dropped 7; count of bases not matched to a gene: 6. CDR3 size: 14 residues. CDR3 nucleotide sequence: TGTGCCAGCAGGGACGGGACAGGGTTCGGGGAGCTGTTTTTT. Its protein product is CASRDGTGFGELFF.

This clonotype was counted at least ten times. The chain joins TRBV5-1 to TRBJ2-3, with D perhaps matching TRBD2 (5 bases). The germline gives CDR1 SGHRS, CDR2 YFSETQ. The length of the CDR3 is 14 residues. V gave up 0 bases and J gave up 4 bases, with 9 bases separating them. DNA for the CDR3: TGCGCCAGCAGCTTGGAAATGGAGGCAGATACGCAGTATTTT. It specifies CASSLEMEADTQYF.

In its sample, this clonotype was seen many times. The V call is TRBV18, the J call TRBJ1-2; 9 bases are a match to TRBD1. The CDR3 has 15 residues. With V trimmed by 0 bases and J by 5 bases, 4 bases remained unmatched. Germline loops: CDR1 KGHSH, CDR2 LQKENI. The DNA of the CDR3 is TGTGCCAGCTCACCACCGGGACAGGGAGGGTATGGCTACACCTTC. Translated, it gives CASSPPGQGGYGYTF.

This clonotype was seen repeatedly, ten times or more. CDR3 nucleotide sequence: TGCGCCAGCAGCACTAGGACAGGGAGCTATGGCTACACCTTC. It yields the protein CASSTRTGSYGYTF. V gene TRBV5-1 combines with J gene TRBJ1-2; TRBD1 matches 8 bases. CDR1 and CDR2 from the germline V gene are SGHRS and YFSETQ. V lost 4 bases to trimming and J lost 4 bases; unmatched junction nucleotides: 6. There are 14 residues in the CDR3.

This clonotype was counted at least ten times. The J gene is TRBJ2-3, the V gene TRBV6-2 or TRBV6-3, with 10 bases fitting TRBD2. The CDR3 is made up of 17 amino acids. V dropped 2 bases and J dropped 2; count of bases not matched to a gene: 7. Germline-derived CDR1 and CDR2 are MNHEY and SVGEGT. CDR3: CASSYRASGSVTDTQYF. Written as DNA, the CDR3 is TGTGCCAGCAGTTACCGGGCTAGCGGGAGTGTCACAGATACGCAGTATTTT.

Many counts were recorded for this clonotype. The chain links TRBV30 to TRBJ2-2; D is possibly TRBD1 or TRBD2 (5 bases each). The CDR3 loop spans 14 amino acids. CDR1 GTSNPN and CDR2 SVGIG come from the germline V gene (reference sequence). V lost 7 bases to trimming and J lost 0 bases, with 12 bases between them. The CDR3 protein is CASDMGANTGELFF. CDR3 nucleotides: TGTGCCTCGGATATGGGGGCGAACACCGGGGAGCTGTTTTTT.